This TCR beta chain was retrieved from a study of cytomegalovirus exposure and HLA in healthy donors. For the study at large: Both the roughly 120 validation repertoires and the 500 to 700 first-cohort repertoires used the same platform, as reported by a later analysis. Whole-study findings and limits: The listing of some 170 TCR beta chains classed them as cytomegalovirus-associated. Subsequent analysis showed first-cohort TCR clusters tending to co-occur in some 120 validation repertoires. Generally TCR sequences proved uncommon, though certain public TCRs appeared in numerous donors.

In regard to this clone: Its antigen is still unknown.

Sequenced by immunoSEQ multiplex PCR; TCRdb stores in-frame clones only, minus some. The sample has over 200,000 clones, approximately 82% seen once. The CDR3 consists of 16 residues. CDR1 and CDR2 from the germline V gene are SGDLS and YYNGEE. V was clipped by 0 bases and J by 1 base, with 8 bases between them. The specimen was PBMCs. The rearrangement links TRBV9 to TRBJ2-6; weak D call: TRBD2 (5 bases). The receptor's source is a woman aged 18-29 years in good health and CMV-seronegative. The CDR3 DNA follows: TGTGCCAGCAGCGTAGCGGGGATGTCTGGGGCCAACGTCCTGACTTTC. Residues: CASSVAGMSGANVLTF.